Presented here are 2 T cell receptor beta chains from one specimen sequenced in a study of shared clonotypes between healthy human individuals. Assay: immunoSEQ multiplex PCR; the TCRdb copy retains only in-frame clones and omits some. The table lists around 1.6 million clones, 95% to 99% of them singletons. Material: naive CD4+ T cells sorted from blood. Indicated subset: CD45RA+ positively selected. Receptors originate from a man aged 25 to 45 in good health.

The chain has TRBV7-2 and TRBJ2-7, with unresolved D. This CDR3 is 13 amino acids long. Germline loops: CDR1 SGHTA, CDR2 FQGNSA. Trimming removed 5 bases from V and 4 bases from J, with 12 bases in between. In nucleotides, the CDR3 is TGTGCCAGCAGCCCACAAAAGGTTTACGAGCAGTACTTC. Protein: CASSPQKVYEQYF.

J is TRBJ2-5 and V is TRBV5-1; 12 nucleotides match TRBD2. Trimming cost V 3 bases and J 3 bases; bases outside gene matches: 15. CDR3 size: 19 residues. The germline V gene has CDR1 SGHRS and CDR2 YFSETQ. This chain's CDR3 is CASSSGLAGGLAGKETQYF. CDR3 bases: TGCGCCAGCAGCTCGGGACTAGCGGGTGGCTTGGCTGGGAAAGAGACCCAGTACTTC.